One TCR beta chain is described in this entry. In the authors' workflow: For nucleated cells, counts were estimated from reference gene primer amplification. Repertoires were generated with immunoSEQ multiplex PCR, while TCRdb's copy carries only in-frame clones and drops some. V and J calls and clone size are copied from that table; D and trimming were computed from the DNA. The table shows 200,000 to 250,000 clones, with 84% occurring only once. The V gene lost 6 bases and the J gene lost 7 bases, with 8 bases spanning the gap. CDR3 length equals 11 residues. The germline V gene has CDR1 ENHRY and CDR2 SYGVKD. The sample originates from a study of blood T cell repertoires in COVID-19. Study-wide background: PBMCs, B-cell-depleted T cells, or T cells were the source of the cDNA or gDNA that made up the material.

Assignments of participants to cohorts depended upon their own reported clinical history. Donors in Cohort 3 counted as recovered after two negative PCRs, clearance, or symptom resolution. The clonotype was recovered from a man in his 60s who had recovered from COVID-19. The chain has TRBV10-3 and TRBJ2-3; D is uncertain. Sequenced input: PBMCs or T cells enriched from blood (not recorded which). The CDR3 protein is CAISEQNTQYF. Written as DNA, the CDR3 is TGTGCCATCAGCGAACAGAATACGCAGTATTTT.